This paragraph covers one T cell receptor beta chain sequence. The antigen is undetermined. This specimen belongs to a study of CD8 T cells in ankylosing spondylitis. Study results and limitations: Seemingly distinctive of ankylosing spondylitis blood was a TCR beta motif formed by eight highly homologous variants.

The CDR3 totals 14 residues. CDR1 DFQATT and CDR2 SNEGSKA come from the germline V gene (reference sequence). V shed 0 bases and J 8 bases; nucleotides not matched to a gene: 9. Generation of TCR beta libraries employed quantitative 5'-RACE incorporating molecular barcodes. In TCRdb, the 5' RACE reads were re-called with MiXCR into one record per CDR3 protein. The sample has 300,000 to 400,000 distinct CDR3 sequences, around 22% seen once. The source of this sequence is a male donor with ankylosing spondylitis. The sample consisted of blood, either unsorted or a sorted T cell fraction (not recorded which). The chain couples TRBV20-1 to TRBJ1-2; 7 bases map to TRBD1. The CDR3: CSARDPTGEKGYTF. The CDR3 nucleotides are TGCAGTGCTAGAGACCCCACAGGGGAAAAAGGCTACACCTTC.